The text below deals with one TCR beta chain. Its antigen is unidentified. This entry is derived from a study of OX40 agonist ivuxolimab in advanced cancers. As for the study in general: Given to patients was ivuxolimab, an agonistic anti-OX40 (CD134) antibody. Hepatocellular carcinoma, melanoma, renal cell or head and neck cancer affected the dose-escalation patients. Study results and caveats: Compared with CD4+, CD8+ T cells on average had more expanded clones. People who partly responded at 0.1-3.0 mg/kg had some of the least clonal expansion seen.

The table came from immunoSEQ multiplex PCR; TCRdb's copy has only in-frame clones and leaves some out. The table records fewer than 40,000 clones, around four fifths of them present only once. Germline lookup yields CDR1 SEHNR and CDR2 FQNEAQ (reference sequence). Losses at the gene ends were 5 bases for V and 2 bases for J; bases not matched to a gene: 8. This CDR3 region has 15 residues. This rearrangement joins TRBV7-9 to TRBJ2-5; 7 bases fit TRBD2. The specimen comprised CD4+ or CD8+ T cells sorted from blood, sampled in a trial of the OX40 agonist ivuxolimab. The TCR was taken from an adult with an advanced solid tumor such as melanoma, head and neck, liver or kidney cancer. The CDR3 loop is CASSLFGGSQETQYF. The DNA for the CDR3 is TGTGCCAGCAGCCTGTTCGGGGGGTCACAAGAGACCCAGTACTTC.